The 14 T cell receptor beta chains given below trace back to one sample, sequenced in a study of CD8 T cells in Susac syndrome. With random hexamers, roughly 0.45 to 1 ug RNA was reverse transcribed. MiXCR was run by TCRdb on the immunoSEQ multiplex PCR reads, yielding one entry per CDR3 protein. The table records some 180,000 distinct CDR3 sequences, around 94% of them present only once. Sequencing was performed on CD4+ T cells from PBMCs. The receptors were gathered from a human donor with Susac syndrome.

The chain employs TRBV30 and TRBJ2-3; no reliable D call. The CDR3 is made up of 11 amino acids. V was clipped by 7 bases and J by 6 bases, with 11 bases between them. The germline CDR1 and CDR2 sequences are GTSNPN and SVGIG (reference sequence). CDR3 sequence reads: CASRKLDTQYF. CDR3 coding DNA: TGTGCCTCCCGCAAGTTGGATACGCAGTATTTT.

This clonotype was counted a few times. V gene TRBV19 combines with J gene TRBJ2-2; tentative D call: TRBD1 (6 bases). CDR1 is LNHDA and CDR2 is SQIVND in the germline V gene (reference sequence). Trimming shortened V by 2 bases and J by 4 bases, and 11 bases separated the two germline ends. This CDR3 region has 15 residues. CDR3 region: CASSITATGTGELFF. The CDR3 bases are TGTGCCAGTAGTATAACGGCGACAGGCACCGGGGAGCTGTTTTTT.

This clonotype is a singleton in its sample. The chain combines TRBV29-1 with TRBJ2-5, with D tentatively TRBD1 (7 bases). Germline CDR1 and CDR2: SQVTM and ANQGSEA. This CDR3 is built from 13 residues. V was pared by 7 bases and J by 4 bases, with 16 bases between. The CDR3 is CSADMQGGETQYF. The CDR3 nucleotides read TGCAGCGCTGATATGCAGGGGGGAGAGACCCAGTACTTC. The full variable domain, completed using reference TRBV29-1 and TRBJ2-5, is SAVISQKPSRDICQRGTSLTIQCQVDSQVTMMFWYRQQPGQSLTLIATANQGSEATYESGFVIDKFPISRPNLTFSTLTVSNMSPEDSSIYLCSADMQGGETQYFGPGTRLLVL.

The chain carries TRBV12-3 or TRBV12-4 and TRBJ2-7; the D gene is possibly TRBD2 (5 bases). V was pared by 3 bases and J by 6 bases, with 12 bases between. The CDR3 sequence is 13 residues long. CDR3 sequence (DNA): TGTGCCAGCAGTTTTTCCGGGGTAGGCGAGCAGTACTTC. It encodes CASSFSGVGEQYF.

The chain employs TRBV4-2 and TRBJ2-3; D is perhaps TRBD2 (5 bases). The germline V gene encodes CDR1 LGHNA and CDR2 YNFKEQ. V lost 4 bases to trimming and J lost 3 bases, with 17 bases between them. CDR3 length equals 16 residues. The CDR3 DNA sequence: TGTGCCAGCAGCCGCGGGCCAGGCGGAACTACAGATACGCAGTATTTT. Encoded protein: CASSRGPGGTTDTQYF.

The chain carries TRBV12-3 or TRBV12-4 and TRBJ1-2; 9 bases match TRBD1. After removal of 2 bases from V and 2 bases from J, the junction contained 3 bases not matched to a gene. The CDR3 contains 15 residues. The CDR3 sequence is CASSLSGTGNYGYTF. CDR3 sequence (DNA): TGTGCCAGCAGTTTATCCGGGACAGGGAACTATGGCTACACCTTC.

This clonotype was detected only once. The V and J genes are TRBV20-1 and TRBJ2-5; 7 bases are shared with TRBD2. The junction had 12 bases not matched to a gene; V was cut back by 3 bases and J by 5 bases. From germline, CDR1 is DFQATT and CDR2 SNEGSKA (reference sequence). This CDR3 spans 15 amino acids. CDR3 amino acids: CSASGAGTHGETQYF. CDR3 nucleotide sequence: TGCAGTGCTAGTGGAGCGGGAACTCACGGGGAGACCCAGTACTTC.

The chain is built from TRBV4-1 and TRBJ2-7; 12 nucleotides align to TRBD2. With V trimmed by 3 bases and J by 4 bases, 1 base remained unmatched. This CDR3 has 14 residues. Germline CDR1 and CDR2: MGHRA and YSYEKL. The CDR3 DNA reads TGCGCCAGCAGCCAGACTAGCGGGAGTTACGAGCAGTACTTC. This codes for CASSQTSGSYEQYF.

The chain uses TRBV19 and TRBJ1-2, with 8 bases fitting TRBD1. V shed 3 bases and J 8 bases; nucleotides not matched to a gene: 8. This CDR3 spans 14 amino acids. The germline V gene has CDR1 LNHDA and CDR2 SQIVND (reference sequence). In nucleotides, the CDR3 is TGTGCCAGTAGTATGGCCCAGGGGGCGCGAGGCTACACCTTC. Translating gives CASSMAQGARGYTF.

The J gene is TRBJ2-2, the V gene TRBV4-3, with TRBD2 identical over 7 bases. The V gene's germline CDR1 is LGHNA and CDR2 YSLEER. V dropped 1 base and J dropped 3; count of bases not matched to a gene: 8. This CDR3 has 17 amino acids. CDR3 coding DNA: TGCGCCAGCAGCCAAGTTTTAGGCGGGAGCCACACCGGGGAGCTGTTTTTT. Its translation: CASSQVLGGSHTGELFF.

This CDR3 is CASSLGTSGTYEQYF. The CDR3 DNA follows: TGCGCCAGCAGCTTAGGGACTAGCGGAACCTACGAGCAGTACTTC. The chain is built from TRBV5-1 and TRBJ2-7, with 11 positions matching TRBD2. The length of the CDR3 is 15 residues. Germline assignment: CDR1 SGHRS and CDR2 YFSETQ. Losses at the gene ends were 2 bases for V and 2 bases for J; bases not matched to a gene: 3.

This clonotype was seen more than once but under ten times. J is TRBJ2-1 and V is TRBV19; 13 bases fit TRBD2. The CDR3 has 14 residues. The germline CDR1 and CDR2 sequences are LNHDA and SQIVND (reference sequence). The junction had 5 bases not matched to a gene; V was cut back by 9 bases and J by 6 bases. The CDR3 protein is CASSRTSGGNEQFF. The DNA for the CDR3 is TGTGCCAGCTCAAGGACTAGCGGGGGCAATGAGCAGTTCTTC.

V is TRBV5-6 and J is TRBJ2-7; perhaps TRBD1 as D (5 bases). CDR3 length: 12 residues. Germline V gives CDR1 SGHDT, CDR2 YYEEEE. V was shortened by 6 bases and J by 3 bases, with 10 bases between the two germline ends. Written as DNA, the CDR3 is TGTGCCAGCAACCAGGGTGGCTACGAGCAGTACTTC. This encodes CASNQGGYEQYF.

The chain links TRBV20-1 to TRBJ2-5, with D hard to call. CDR1 is DFQATT, CDR2 SNEGSKA, per germline (reference sequence). The CDR3 is 10 residues long. Trimming removed 5 bases at V and 3 bases at J, with 4 bases between. CDR3 sequence reads: CSAEKETQYF. The CDR3 DNA sequence: TGCAGTGCTGAAAAAGAGACCCAGTACTTC.